This TCR beta chain was retrieved from a study of blood T cells in healthy people across ages. It was with a sample-barcoded 5' primer and a J-beta primer mix that a second PCR of roughly 7 to 12 cycles was run. TCRdb called the 5' RACE reads again in MiXCR, with one record for every CDR3 protein. The table shows around 1,700,000 distinct CDR3 sequences, with roughly 27% occurring only once. The length of the CDR3 is 14 residues. Per the germline V gene, CDR1 is DFQATT and CDR2 is SNEGSKA (reference sequence). V shed 5 bases and J shed 3 bases, with 14 bases lying between them. Sequencing input: blood. This sequence joins TRBV20-1 and TRBJ1-5, with TRBD1 as a possible D gene (6 bases). This clonotype originated in a woman aged 25 to 39 in good health. The CDR3 nucleotides read TGCAGTGCTGGACGTGGACAGTCCAATCAGCCCCAGCATTTT. Translating it yields CSAGRGQSNQPQHF.